This paragraph covers one TCR beta chain sequence. CDR3 length: 19 amino acids. Germline V lookup: CDR1 LNHNV, CDR2 YYDKDF (reference sequence). V was clipped by 1 base and J by 0 bases; unmatched bases: 11. The data belong to a study of control samples from healthy donors and cancer patients. Here immunoSEQ multiplex PCR was the method, and the copy in TCRdb shows in-frame clones only, minus some. The sample has about 59,000 clones; about 87% are singletons. The chain recombines TRBV15 with TRBJ2-1; 8 bases line up with TRBD1. This TCR came from a woman in her sixties with lung cancer. Sequencing was performed on PBMCs. DNA for the CDR3: TGTGCCACCAGCAGAGGTCCTCAGGGAACAGGGGGCTCCTACAATGAGCAGTTCTTC. It codes for CATSRGPQGTGGSYNEQFF. The variable domain in full, with the rest retrieved from reference TRBV15 and TRBJ2-1, is DAMVIQNPRYQVTQFGKPVTLSCSQTLNHNVMYWYQQKSSQAPKLLFHYYDKDFNNEADTPDNFQSRRPNTSFCFLDIRSPGLGDTAMYLCATSRGPQGTGGSYNEQFFGPGTRLTVL.